The clone carrying this T cell receptor beta chain came up many times. Its antigen remains unknown. These data come from a study of CD8 T cells in ankylosing spondylitis. General study points: A motif in TCR beta, a set of about eight highly homologous variants, appeared characteristic of ankylosing spondylitis blood.

From the 5' RACE reads, TCRdb called clonotypes with MiXCR, one entry per CDR3 protein. The table shows about 440,000 distinct CDR3 sequences, with roughly a sixth occurring only once. V was clipped by 4 bases and J by 1 base; unmatched bases: 3. There are 15 residues in the CDR3. This TCR was sampled from a male donor with ankylosing spondylitis. The rearrangement links TRBV12-3 or TRBV12-4 to TRBJ2-2, with 7 bases that match TRBD2. The sequencing sample was made of blood, either unsorted or a sorted T cell fraction (not recorded which). The CDR3 bases are TGTGCCAGCAGTTGGGCTAGCGGGAACACCGGGGAGCTGTTTTTT. Its translation: CASSWASGNTGELFF.